This TCR beta chain was obtained from a study of identical twins. Study observations and caveats: Sequences that were beta out-of-frame showed weaker excess twin sharing. Memory repertoires showed no such pattern, whereas abundant cord blood beta clonotypes carried fewer insertions.

This clonotype was picked up a small number of times. What it recognizes is unknown. The CDR3 consists of 16 residues. cDNA carried unique molecular identifiers, and a universal primer site was added by template switching. TCRdb redid the calling of the 5' RACE reads with MiXCR, one entry per CDR3 protein. The sample carries fewer than 250,000 distinct CDR3 sequences, around 6.8% recorded once. These sequences were also reported in another study, on yellow fever vaccine responses in identical twins. As that report states: The authors reported partly convergent, partly personalized vaccine responses in identical twins.

The source is a woman under 30 in good health. V usage is TRBV21-1 and J usage is TRBJ1-6. TRBV21-1 is a recognized pseudogene. The sequencing sample was made of memory (CD45RO+) T cells sorted from blood. The DNA of the CDR3 is TGTGCCAGCAGCCTAACCCGGGATCGGGCGGGATCACCCCTCCACTTT. Amino acid sequence: CASSLTRDRAGSPLHF.